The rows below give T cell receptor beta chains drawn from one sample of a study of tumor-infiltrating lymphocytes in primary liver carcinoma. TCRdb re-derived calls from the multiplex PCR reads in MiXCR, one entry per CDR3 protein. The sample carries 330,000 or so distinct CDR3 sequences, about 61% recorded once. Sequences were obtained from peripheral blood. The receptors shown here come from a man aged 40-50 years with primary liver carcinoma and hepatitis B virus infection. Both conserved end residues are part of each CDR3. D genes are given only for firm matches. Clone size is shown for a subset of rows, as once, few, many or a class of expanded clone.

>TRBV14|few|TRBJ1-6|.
CASSPTKWGSYNSPLHF
TGTGCCAGCAGCCCGACCAAGTGGGGCTCCTATAATTCACCCCTCCACTTT
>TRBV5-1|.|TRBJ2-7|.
CASSQNTGQGHEQYF
TGCGCCAGCAGCCAAAACACAGGCCAAGGGCACGAGCAGTACTTC
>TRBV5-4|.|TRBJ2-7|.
CASSTQPGSYKQYF
TGTGCCAGCAGCACACAGCCTGGGTCCTACAAGCAGTACTTC
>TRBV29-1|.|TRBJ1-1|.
CSPCGGNSEAFF
TGCAGTCCATGCGGAGGGAACAGTGAAGCTTTCTTT
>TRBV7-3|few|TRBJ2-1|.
CASGLAFGNEQFF
TGTGCCAGCGGGCTAGCGTTCGGGAATGAGCAGTTCTTC
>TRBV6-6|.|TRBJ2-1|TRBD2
CASSLRLAGVTEQFF
TGTGCCAGCAGCCTGAGACTAGCGGGAGTGACTGAGCAGTTCTTC
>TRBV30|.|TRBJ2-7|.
CAWSLAGQIGYEQYF
TGTGCCTGGTCACTCGCGGGGCAGATCGGCTACGAGCAGTACTTC
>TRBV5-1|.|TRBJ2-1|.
CASSLGRSYYNEQFF
TGCGCCAGCAGCTTGGGACGTAGCTACTACAATGAGCAGTTCTTC
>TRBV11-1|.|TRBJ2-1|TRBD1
CASSPHRGQSGEQFF
TGTGCCAGCAGCCCTCACAGGGGACAATCGGGTGAGCAGTTCTTC
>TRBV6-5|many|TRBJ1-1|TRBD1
CASSYGRGTEAFF
TGTGCCAGCAGTTACGGCAGGGGGACTGAAGCTTTCTTT
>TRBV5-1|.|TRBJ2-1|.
CASSLAGIGGDNEQFF
TGCGCCAGCAGCTTGGCTGGGATTGGAGGCGACAATGAGCAGTTCTTC
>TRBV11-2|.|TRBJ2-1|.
CASSLGPGNEQSF
TGTGCCAGCAGCTTAGGGCCGGGTAATGAGCAGTCCTTC
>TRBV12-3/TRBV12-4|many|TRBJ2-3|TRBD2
CASRGGRMQTDTQYF
TGTGCCAGCAGAGGCGGGAGAATGCAGACAGATACGCAGTATTTT
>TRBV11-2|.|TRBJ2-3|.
CASSLTVLCTQYF
TGTGCCAGCAGCTTAACCGTCTTGTGTACGCAGTATTTT
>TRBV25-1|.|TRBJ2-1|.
CASSWQAPYNEQFF
TGTGCCAGCAGTTGGCAGGCCCCCTACAATGAGCAGTTCTTC
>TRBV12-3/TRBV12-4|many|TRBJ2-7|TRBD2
CASSPGTSGSYEQYF
TGTGCCAGCAGTCCCGGGACTAGCGGTTCCTACGAGCAGTACTTC
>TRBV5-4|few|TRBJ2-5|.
CASSLERVRSETQYF
TGTGCCAGCAGCTTGGAGAGGGTCCGTTCAGAGACCCAGTACTTC
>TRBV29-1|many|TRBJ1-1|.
CSVEVTDTEAFF
TGCAGCGTTGAAGTTACAGACACTGAAGCTTTCTTT
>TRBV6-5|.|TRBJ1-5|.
CASSRSGTVPFNQPQHF
TGTGCCAGCAGTCGATCCGGAACAGTCCCATTCAATCAGCCCCAGCATTTT
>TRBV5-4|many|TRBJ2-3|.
CASSLPRGGSTDTQYF
TGTGCCAGCAGCTTGCCCAGGGGGGGAAGCACAGATACGCAGTATTTT
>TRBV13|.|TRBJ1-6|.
CASSLSEDVDSPLHF
TGTGCCAGCAGCTTAAGTGAAGACGTGGATTCACCCCTCCACTTT
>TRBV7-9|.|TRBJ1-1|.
CASSLLAPDREAFF
TGTGCCAGCAGCTTACTCGCGCCGGACCGTGAAGCTTTCTTT
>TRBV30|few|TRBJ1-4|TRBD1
CAWGTGDHEKLFF
TGTGCCTGGGGGACAGGCGACCATGAAAAACTGTTTTTT
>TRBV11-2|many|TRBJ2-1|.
CASSLDLGETSYLEQFF
TGTGCCAGCAGCTTAGATCTAGGGGAAACTAGCTACCTTGAGCAGTTCTTC
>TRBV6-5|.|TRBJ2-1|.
CASSYRIRLGLDYGQFF
TGTGCCAGCAGTTACCGAATTAGACTAGGTCTTGATTATGGGCAGTTCTTC
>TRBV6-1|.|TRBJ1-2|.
CACSHEGGHGYTF
TGTGCCTGCAGTCATGAGGGGGGACATGGCTACACCTTC
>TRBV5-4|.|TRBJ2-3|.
CASSAEDTQYF
TGTGCCAGCAGCGCTGAGGATACGCAGTATTTT
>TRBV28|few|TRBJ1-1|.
CASRRGVNTEAFF
TGTGCCAGCAGGAGAGGGGTGAACACTGAAGCTTTCTTT
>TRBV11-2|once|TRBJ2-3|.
CTSTLDRAGKTDTQYF
TGTACCAGCACCTTAGATCGGGCAGGGAAGACAGATACGCAGTATTTT
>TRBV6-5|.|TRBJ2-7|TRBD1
CASSPHGQVSYEQYF
TGTGCCAGCAGTCCCCACGGACAGGTCTCCTACGAGCAGTACTTC
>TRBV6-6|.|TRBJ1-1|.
CASNFKGVDTGAFF
TGTGCCAGCAATTTCAAGGGGGTAGACACTGGAGCTTTCTTT
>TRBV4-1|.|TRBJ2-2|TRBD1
CTSSQEWVMAGGTGELFF
TGCACCAGCAGCCAAGAATGGGTTATGGCAGGGGGCACCGGGGAGCTGTTTTTT
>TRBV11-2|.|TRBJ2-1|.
CASSASGTRYNEQLF
TGTGCCAGCAGCGCGAGCGGGACACGCTACAATGAGCAGTTATTC
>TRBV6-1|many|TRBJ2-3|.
CASNILARGDTQYF
TGTGCCAGCAATATCCTAGCGCGTGGGGATACGCAGTATTTT
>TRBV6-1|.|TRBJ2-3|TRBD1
CASSVTPGTEVADTQYF
TGTGCCAGCAGCGTAACCCCCGGGACAGAGGTGGCAGATACGCAGTATTTT
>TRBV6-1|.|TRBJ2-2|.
CASRRAGDTRELFF
TGTGCTAGCAGAAGGGCAGGGGACACCCGGGAGCTGTTTTTT
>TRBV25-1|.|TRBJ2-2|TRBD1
CASSEGQYKDAVELFF
TGTGCCAGCAGTGAGGGACAGTACAAGGACGCCGTGGAGCTGTTTTTT
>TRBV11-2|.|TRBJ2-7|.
CASSSAETRYEHYF
TGTGCCAGCAGCTCGGCCGAGACTAGATACGAACATTACTTC
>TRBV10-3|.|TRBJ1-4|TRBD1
CAIRGQGHEKLFF
TGTGCCATCAGGGGACAGGGGCATGAAAAACTGTTTTTT
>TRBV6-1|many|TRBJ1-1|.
CASSEGGTPNTEAFF
TGTGCCAGCAGTGAAGGCGGGACACCGAACACTGAAGCTTTCTTT
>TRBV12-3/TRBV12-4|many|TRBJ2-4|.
CASSLRDTNIQYF
TGTGCCAGCAGTTTGCGGGACACAAACATTCAGTACTTC
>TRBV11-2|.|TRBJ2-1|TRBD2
CARSGAGLAGNNEQFF
TGTGCCAGAAGCGGAGCCGGACTAGCGGGAAATAATGAGCAGTTCTTC
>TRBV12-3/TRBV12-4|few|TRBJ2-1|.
CASSLGGPQTDEQFF
TGTGCCAGCAGTTTAGGCGGCCCCCAGACCGATGAGCAGTTCTTC
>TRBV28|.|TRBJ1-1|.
CASSQGGGTEAFF
TGTGCCAGCAGTCAAGGTGGGGGCACTGAAGCTTTCTTT
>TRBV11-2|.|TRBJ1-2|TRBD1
CASSPAGTGVPF
TGTGCCAGCAGCCCTGCAGGGACAGGAGTCCCCTTC
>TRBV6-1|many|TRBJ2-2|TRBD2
CASRKGLAENTGELFF
TGTGCCAGCAGAAAGGGACTAGCGGAGAACACCGGGGAGCTGTTTTTT
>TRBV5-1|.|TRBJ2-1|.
CASSLRRTNGINEQFF
TGCGCCAGCAGCTTGCGGAGGACGAACGGGATTAATGAGCAGTTCTTC
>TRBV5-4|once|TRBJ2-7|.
CASSLGGESGYELYF
TGTGCCAGCAGCTTGGGGGGGGAGAGCGGCTACGAGCTGTACTTC
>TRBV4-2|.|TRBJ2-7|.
CASSHDRQGYEEYF
TGTGCCAGCAGCCATGATCGGCAGGGTTACGAGGAGTACTTC
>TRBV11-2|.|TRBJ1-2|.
CTSSLPAAAFYGHTF
TGTACCAGCAGCTTACCCGCGGCAGCTTTCTATGGCCACACCTTC
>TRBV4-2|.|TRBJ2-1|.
CASSQGLLDYNEQFF
TGTGCCAGCAGCCAAGGACTACTAGACTACAATGAGCAGTTCTTC
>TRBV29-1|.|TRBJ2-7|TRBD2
CSVAGTSGTHKQYF
TGCAGCGTTGCCGGGACTAGCGGGACGCACAAGCAGTACTTC
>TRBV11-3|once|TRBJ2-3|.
CASSFRAGTTDTQYF
TGTGCCAGCAGCTTTCGGGCCGGAACCACAGATACGCAGTATTTT
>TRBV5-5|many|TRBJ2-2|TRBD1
CASSLVLDRGQVGELFF
TGTGCCAGCAGCTTGGTGTTAGACAGGGGGCAAGTCGGGGAGCTGTTTTTT
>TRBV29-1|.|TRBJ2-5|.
CSVPWMVQETQYF
TGCAGCGTCCCTTGGATGGTACAAGAGACCCAGTACTTC
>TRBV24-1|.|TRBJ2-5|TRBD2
CATSDGLAGSKETQYF
TGTGCCACCAGTGATGGACTAGCCGGTTCCAAAGAGACCCAGTACTTC
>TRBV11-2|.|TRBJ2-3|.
CVALSPSTDMQYF
TGTGTCGCCCTGTCGCCTAGCACAGATATGCAGTATTTT
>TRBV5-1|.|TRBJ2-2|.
CASSFRPGRWDDGELFF
TGCGCCAGCAGCTTCCGTCCGGGCCGGTGGGATGACGGGGAGCTGTTTTTT
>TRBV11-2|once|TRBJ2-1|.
CANSLVANEQFF
TGTGCCAACAGCTTGGTAGCCAATGAACAGTTCTTC
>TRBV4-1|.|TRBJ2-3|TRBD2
CASSLKAGGDTQYF
TGCGCCAGCAGCCTCAAAGCGGGAGGGGATACGCAGTATTTT